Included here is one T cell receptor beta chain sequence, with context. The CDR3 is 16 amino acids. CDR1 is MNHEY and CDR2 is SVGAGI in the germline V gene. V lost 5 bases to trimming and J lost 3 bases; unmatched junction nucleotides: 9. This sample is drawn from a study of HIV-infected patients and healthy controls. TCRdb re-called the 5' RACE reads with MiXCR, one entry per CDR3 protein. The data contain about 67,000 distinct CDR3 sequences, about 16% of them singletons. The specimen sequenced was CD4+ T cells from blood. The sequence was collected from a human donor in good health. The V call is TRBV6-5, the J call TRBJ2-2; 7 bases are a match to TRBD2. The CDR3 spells CASSKAVGGDTGELFF. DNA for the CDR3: TGTGCCAGCAGTAAGGCCGTGGGAGGGGACACCGGGGAGCTGTTTTTT.